This TCR beta chain was sequenced during a study of Ad26.COV2.S vaccination and SARS-CoV-2 variants. Treatment reported: around 19 received Ad26.COV2.S at low or high dose, single or two shots; 5 received placebo; per-sample allocation not given. Vaccine and placebo recipients were sampled on day 63 after the first injection. The repertoire was sequenced with immunoSEQ multiplex PCR; TCRdb's copy has only in-frame clones and lacks some. This repertoire shows over 250,000 clones, around 87% found once; its top ten account for 2.5% to 3.5%. CDR3 length: 14 amino acids. CDR1 is SGHDN and CDR2 is FVKESK in the germline V gene. Trimming removed 4 bases from V and 10 bases from J, with 14 bases in between. This clone showed up just once.

This specimen consisted of peripheral blood, obtained in a trial of Ad26.COV2.S vaccine versus placebo. This TCR was recovered from a person between 18 and 59 years old who received the Ad26.COV2.S COVID-19 vaccine or a placebo. This chain uses TRBV14 with TRBJ1-6; D gene uncertain. The CDR3 loop reads CASSPPGVRSPLHF. Written as DNA, the CDR3 is TGTGCCAGCAGCCCACCTGGGGTCCGGTCACCCCTCCACTTT.